A single TCR beta chain is shown here with its context. No cognate antigen has been identified for it. No qualities accompany the bases; no much larger clone lies one base away. The record originates from a study of shared T cell receptors in the human thymus (dated by TCRdb to 2020 to 2023). Background for the entire study: The study examined how the human thymus generates shared, self-reactive T-cell receptor alpha chains.

The CDR3 holds 17 amino acids from the cysteine to the phenylalanine. The read is trimmed to its CDR3 DNA, 51 bases read in frame from base 1. CDR1 and CDR2, per the germline V gene, are SGHTA and FQGNSA. V is trimmed back by 3 bases and J by 5 bases, and the junction contains 16 bases that no gene match accounts for. The method was the immunoSEQ multiplex PCR assay. The immuneACCESS repertoire file appears here via TCRdb, limited to in-frame rearrangements. These files lack a portion of the clones; in checked studies, under half of the deficit traces to unresolved V genes, and the cause of the others is not known. The table for this sample lists over 450,000 clones; more than 75% of them were counted only once. The leading ten clones occupy more than 0.01% of the sample. The same data also went into a second study, on human thymus T cells. As that second study puts it: In Finland, the donors were immunologically healthy infants who were having open corrective cardiac surgery for congenital heart defects. The thymus tissue came from surgical resects taken out during corrective cardiac surgery. Biased V and J gene segment usage appeared to be present in both thymic and peripheral blood repertoires. The related research found that thymic TCR repertoires overlapped highly between unrelated individuals. The study characterized TCR alpha and beta repertoires from fewer than 10 infant thymus samples and a few related peripheral blood samples. The infant donors were about 6 to 250 days old, and the cohort included several males and a couple of females. Thymocytes were released mechanically from tissue and stored at -70 °C as pellets of about 8.5-31 million cells. Genomic DNA was extracted from frozen cell pellets with a QIAsymphony instrument. Using the immunoSEQ multiplex PCR assay, the TCRB and TCRAD loci were amplified from a standardized quantity of quality-controlled genomic DNA. Amplicons spanned the V(D)J region at a length sufficient to cover the CDR3 and identify V and J genes. Through the commercial immunoSEQ service, the amplicons were sequenced on an Illumina platform. Primer bias and sequencing errors were corrected as previously described, and TCRAD and TCRB were defined on the basis of the IMGT database. Repertoires were analysed with immunoSEQ Analyzer 3.0 and VDJTools, covering basic statistics, V/J segment usage, diversity estimates, rarefaction and pairwise overlap. Chao1, ChaoE, Efron-Thisted, Shannon and inverse Simpson indices were used to estimate diversity, which was also estimated on datasets down-sampled to the smallest sample. Repertoire overlap used strict matching of CDR3 nucleotide sequence, V gene and J gene, with Jaccard-based multidimensional scaling clustering. Thymus samples yielded on average around 810,000 unique TCRB clonotypes, compared with some 83,000 from blood samples.

The chain links TRBV7-2 with TRBJ2-7, with 7 middle bases fitting TRBD2. Sequences were obtained from thymocytes. The clonotype comes from a boy younger than two with a congenital heart defect. Donor details come from another sample of the same person, matched by shared clones. The nucleotide sequence reads TGTGCCAGCAGCTTGAATCGCTCGTCGACTAGCACCAACGAGCAGTACTTC. This yields the protein CASSLNRSSTSTNEQYF.